The clone carrying this T cell receptor (beta chain) was found a few times. Its antigen is not known. This record comes from a study of human T cells and chemical hapten exposure. Regarding the study as a whole: Expanded TCRs formed significantly more large CDR3 similarity clusters than controls. Donors' alopecia may make their immune response differ from healthy people's.

Germline CDR1 MDHEN, CDR2 SYDVKM. The CDR3 runs to 12 residues. With 7 bases removed from V and 1 base from J, the gap between germline ends came to 6 bases. As for time point: patch test 2, 6 weeks after DPC sensitization. Noted treatment: therapeutic diphenylcyclopropenone sensitization with weekly scalp DPC. Individual cDNA molecules in this library carried unique molecular identifiers. TCRdb reprocessed the RACE reads with MiXCR, giving one entry per CDR3 protein. Counted here are 350,000 to 400,000 distinct CDR3 sequences, about 6% occurring once; the ten biggest clones make up around 5.6%. J is TRBJ2-3 and V is TRBV28; no clear D. The sample in question was whole blood, obtained in connection with sensitization to the hapten diphenylcyclopropenone (DPC). The TCR was taken from a young woman with alopecia areata. Some clones in this sample may be carry-over from other donors' samples. The CDR3 nucleotides read TGTGCCAGCACCGTCGGCACAGATACGCAGTATTTT. As protein: CASTVGTDTQYF.